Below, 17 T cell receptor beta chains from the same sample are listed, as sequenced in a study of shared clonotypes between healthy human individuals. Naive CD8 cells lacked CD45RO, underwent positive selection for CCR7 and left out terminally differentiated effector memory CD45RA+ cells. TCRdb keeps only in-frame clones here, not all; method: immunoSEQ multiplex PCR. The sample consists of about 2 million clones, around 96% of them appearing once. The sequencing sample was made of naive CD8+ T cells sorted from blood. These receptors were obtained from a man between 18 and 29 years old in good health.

The CDR3 bases are TGTGCCAGCAGTTTGCGCGGGACAGGCTATGGCTACACCTTC. It yields the protein CASSLRGTGYGYTF. V gene TRBV28 combines with J gene TRBJ1-2; the match to TRBD1 covers 8 bases. The CDR3 is 14 amino acids. Germline V gene sequence: CDR1 MDHEN, CDR2 SYDVKM. With 3 bases clipped from V and 4 bases from J, the junction kept 4 bases outside the gene matches.

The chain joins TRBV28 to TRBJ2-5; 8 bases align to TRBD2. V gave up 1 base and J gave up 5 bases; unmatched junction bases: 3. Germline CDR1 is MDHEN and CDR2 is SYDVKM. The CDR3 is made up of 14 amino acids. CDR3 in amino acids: CASSLSGGAETQYF. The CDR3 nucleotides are TGTGCCAGCAGTTTATCCGGGGGGGCTGAGACCCAGTACTTC.

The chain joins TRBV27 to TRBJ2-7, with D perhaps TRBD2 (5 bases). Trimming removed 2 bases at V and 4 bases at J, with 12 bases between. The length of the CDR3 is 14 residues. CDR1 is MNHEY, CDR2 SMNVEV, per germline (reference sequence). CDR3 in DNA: TGTGCCAGCAGTTTACGAGGACTGAATTACGAGCAGTACTTC. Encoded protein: CASSLRGLNYEQYF.

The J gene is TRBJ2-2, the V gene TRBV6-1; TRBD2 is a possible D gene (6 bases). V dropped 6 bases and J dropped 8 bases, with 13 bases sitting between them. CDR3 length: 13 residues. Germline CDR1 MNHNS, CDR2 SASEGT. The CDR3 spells CASSQGRTGELFF. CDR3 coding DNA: TGTGCCAGCAGCCAAGGGAGGACTGGGGAGCTGTTTTTT.

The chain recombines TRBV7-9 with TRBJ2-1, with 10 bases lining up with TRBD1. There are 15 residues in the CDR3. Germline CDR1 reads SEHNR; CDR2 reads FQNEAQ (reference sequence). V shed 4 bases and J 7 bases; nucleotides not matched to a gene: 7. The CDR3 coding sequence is TGTGCCAGCAGCTCAACCGGGACAGGGGTTAATGAGCAGTTCTTC. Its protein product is CASSSTGTGVNEQFF.

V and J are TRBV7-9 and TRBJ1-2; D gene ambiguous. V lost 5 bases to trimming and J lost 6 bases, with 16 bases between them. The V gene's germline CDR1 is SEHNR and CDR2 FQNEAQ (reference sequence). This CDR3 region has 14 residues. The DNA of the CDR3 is TGTGCCAGCAGCCTTAGTGCCGGGTTGGATGGCTACACCTTC. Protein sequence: CASSLSAGLDGYTF.

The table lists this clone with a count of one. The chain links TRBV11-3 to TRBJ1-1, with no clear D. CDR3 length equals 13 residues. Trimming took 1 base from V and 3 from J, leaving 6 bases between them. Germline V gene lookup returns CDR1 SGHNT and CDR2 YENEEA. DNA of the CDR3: TGTGCCAGCAGCTTAGTGGCGGACACTGAAGCTTTCTTT. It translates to CASSLVADTEAFF.

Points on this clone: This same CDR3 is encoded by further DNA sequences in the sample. CDR3 residues: CATSRDRSSYNEQFF. The CDR3 nucleotides read TGTGCCACCAGCAGAGACAGGTCCTCCTACAATGAGCAGTTCTTC. This chain links TRBV15 with TRBJ2-1; D remains ambiguous. CDR1 LNHNV and CDR2 YYDKDF come from the germline V gene (reference sequence). The CDR3 has 15 residues. V was cut by 0 bases and J by 0 bases, with 6 bases left in between.

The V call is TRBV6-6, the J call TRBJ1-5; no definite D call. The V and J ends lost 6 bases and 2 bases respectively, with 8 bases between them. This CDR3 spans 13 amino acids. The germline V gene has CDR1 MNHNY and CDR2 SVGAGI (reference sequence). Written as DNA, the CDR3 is TGTGCCAGCAGCCCCAAGGGCAATCAGCCCCAGCATTTT. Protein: CASSPKGNQPQHF.

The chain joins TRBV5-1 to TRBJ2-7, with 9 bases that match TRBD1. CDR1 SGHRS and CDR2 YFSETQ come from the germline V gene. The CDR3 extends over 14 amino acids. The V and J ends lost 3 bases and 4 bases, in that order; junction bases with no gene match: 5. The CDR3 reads CASSWRTGVYEQYF. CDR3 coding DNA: TGCGCCAGCAGCTGGAGGACAGGGGTTTACGAGCAGTACTTC.

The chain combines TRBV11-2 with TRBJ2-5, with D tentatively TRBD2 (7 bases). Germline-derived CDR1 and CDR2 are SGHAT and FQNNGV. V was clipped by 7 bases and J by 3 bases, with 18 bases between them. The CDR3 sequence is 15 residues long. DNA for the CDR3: TGTGCCAGCACCGCCTCCACGGGGGGCAAAGAGACCCAGTACTTC. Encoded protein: CASTASTGGKETQYF. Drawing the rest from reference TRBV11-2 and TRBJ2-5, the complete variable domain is EAGVAQSPRYKIIEKRQSVAFWCNPISGHATLYWYQQILGQGPKLLIQFQNNGVVDDSQLPKDRFSAERLKGVDSTLKIQPAKLEDSAVYLCASTASTGGKETQYFGPGTRLLVL.

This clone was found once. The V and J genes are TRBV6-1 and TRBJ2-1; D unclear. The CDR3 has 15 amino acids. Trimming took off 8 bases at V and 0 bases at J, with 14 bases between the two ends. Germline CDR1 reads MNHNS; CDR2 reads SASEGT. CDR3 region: CASGSQIYSYNEQFF. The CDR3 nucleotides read TGTGCCAGCGGGTCGCAGATCTACTCCTACAATGAGCAGTTCTTC.

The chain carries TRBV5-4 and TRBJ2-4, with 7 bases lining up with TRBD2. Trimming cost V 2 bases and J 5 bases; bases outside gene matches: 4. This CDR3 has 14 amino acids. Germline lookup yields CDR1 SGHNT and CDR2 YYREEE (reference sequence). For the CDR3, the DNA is TGTGCCAGCAGCTTCTGGGGGGGTGAAAACATTCAGTACTTC. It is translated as CASSFWGGENIQYF.

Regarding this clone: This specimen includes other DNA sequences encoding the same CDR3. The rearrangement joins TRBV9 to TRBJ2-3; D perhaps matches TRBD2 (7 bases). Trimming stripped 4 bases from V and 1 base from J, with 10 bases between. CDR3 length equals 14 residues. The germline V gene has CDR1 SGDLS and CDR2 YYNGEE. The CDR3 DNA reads TGTGCCAGCAGCCGAGGGGGGGGCACAGATACGCAGTATTTT. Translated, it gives CASSRGGGTDTQYF.

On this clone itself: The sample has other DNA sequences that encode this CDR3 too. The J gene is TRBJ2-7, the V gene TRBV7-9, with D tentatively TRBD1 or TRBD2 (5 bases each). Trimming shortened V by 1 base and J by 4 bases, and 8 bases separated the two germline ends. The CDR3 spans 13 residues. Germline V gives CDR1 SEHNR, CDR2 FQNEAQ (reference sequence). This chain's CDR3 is CASSLGGRYEQYF. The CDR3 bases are TGTGCCAGCAGCTTAGGGGGACGGTACGAGCAGTACTTC.

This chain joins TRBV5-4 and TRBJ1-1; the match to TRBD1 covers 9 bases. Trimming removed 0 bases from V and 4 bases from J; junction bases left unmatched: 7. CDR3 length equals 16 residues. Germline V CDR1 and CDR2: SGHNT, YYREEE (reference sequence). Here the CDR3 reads CASSLGAGQGTTEAFF. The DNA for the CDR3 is TGTGCCAGCAGCTTGGGGGCCGGACAGGGGACCACTGAAGCTTTCTTT.

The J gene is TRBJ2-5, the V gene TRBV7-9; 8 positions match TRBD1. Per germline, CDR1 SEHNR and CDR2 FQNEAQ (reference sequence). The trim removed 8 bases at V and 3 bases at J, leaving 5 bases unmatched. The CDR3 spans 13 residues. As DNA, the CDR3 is TGTGCCAGCTGCGACAGGGGCAAAGAGACCCAGTACTTC. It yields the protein CASCDRGKETQYF.